Listed below are T cell receptor beta chains from one sample, sequenced in a study of response to subunit inactivated influenza vaccine. TCRdb re-derived calls from the RT-PCR reads in MiXCR, one entry per CDR3 protein. This sample has 450,000 to 550,000 distinct CDR3 sequences; over 25% occur once, and the top ten carry 1.5% to 2%. The source was CD4+ T cells sorted from PBMCs, collected 4 to 6 days after vaccination. These receptors were taken from a man aged 50 or older who received an inactivated influenza vaccine. Both conserved end residues are part of each CDR3.

len: 16; v_gene: TRBV9; j_gene: TRBJ2-5; CDR3aa: CASSVGDRGLQETQYF
len: 14; v_gene: TRBV6-1; j_gene: TRBJ2-1; CDR3aa: CASRGGRENNEQFF
len: 16; v_gene: TRBV6-5; j_gene: TRBJ2-5; CDR3aa: CASSYGQNRDGETQYF
len: 12; v_gene: TRBV7-9; j_gene: TRBJ1-1; CDR3aa: CASSLRTGVAFF
len: 13; v_gene: TRBV6-4; j_gene: TRBJ2-5; CDR3aa: CASSEGGGKTQYF
len: 13; v_gene: TRBV5-1; j_gene: TRBJ1-1; CDR3aa: CASAVSGYTEAFF
len: 13; v_gene: TRBV7-2; j_gene: TRBJ1-5; CDR3aa: CASSPLGDQPQHF
len: 12; v_gene: TRBV10-3; j_gene: TRBJ2-3; CDR3aa: CAISEGVNTQYF
len: 14; v_gene: TRBV4-2; j_gene: TRBJ2-2; CDR3aa: CASSQTPGTGELFF
len: 15; v_gene: TRBV7-9; j_gene: TRBJ1-6; CDR3aa: CASSLQRQSRSPLHF